The clone carrying this TCR beta chain was seen more than once but under ten times. The antigen remains undetermined. The sample comes from a study of beta chain features in type 1 diabetes. General observations from the study: Within each of all four CD4+ subsets, Type 1 diabetes patients had TCRB CDR3s that were moderately but significantly shorter.

The germline V gene has CDR1 MDHEN and CDR2 SYDVKM. The CDR3 is 16 amino acids. Unmatched junction bases numbered 10, after V lost 7 bases and J lost 2 bases. The authors reverse transcribed all of the isolated RNA, so sequencing captured expressed TCRB transcripts. Here immunoSEQ multiplex PCR was the method, and the copy in TCRdb shows in-frame clones only, minus some. The sample lists hundreds of thousands of clones, roughly 15% seen once, with around 0.015% in the top ten. The clonotype originates from a young man with type 1 diabetes. The chain recombines TRBV28 with TRBJ2-1; TRBD1 aligns across 8 bases. The specimen sequenced was naive CD4+ T cells from blood. The CDR3 region is CASTLGGTGAYNEQFF. The CDR3 DNA is TGTGCCAGCACTCTGGGTGGGACAGGCGCCTACAATGAGCAGTTCTTC.